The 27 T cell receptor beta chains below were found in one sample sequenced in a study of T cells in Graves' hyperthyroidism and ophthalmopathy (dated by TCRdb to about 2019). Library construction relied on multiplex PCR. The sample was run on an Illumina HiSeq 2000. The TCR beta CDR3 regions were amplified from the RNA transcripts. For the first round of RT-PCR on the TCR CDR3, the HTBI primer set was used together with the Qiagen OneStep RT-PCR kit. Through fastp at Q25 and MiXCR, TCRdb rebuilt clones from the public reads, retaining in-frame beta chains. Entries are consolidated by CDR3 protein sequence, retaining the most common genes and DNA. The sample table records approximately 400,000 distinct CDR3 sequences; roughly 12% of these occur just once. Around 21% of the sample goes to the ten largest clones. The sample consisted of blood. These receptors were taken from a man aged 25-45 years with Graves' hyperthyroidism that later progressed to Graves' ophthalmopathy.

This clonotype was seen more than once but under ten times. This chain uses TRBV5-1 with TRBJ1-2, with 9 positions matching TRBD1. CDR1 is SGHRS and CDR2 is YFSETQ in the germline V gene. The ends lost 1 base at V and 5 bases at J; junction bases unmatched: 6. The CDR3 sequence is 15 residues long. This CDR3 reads CASSLTGQGSYGYTF. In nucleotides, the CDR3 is TGCGCCAGCAGCTTGACGGGACAGGGATCATATGGCTACACCTTC.

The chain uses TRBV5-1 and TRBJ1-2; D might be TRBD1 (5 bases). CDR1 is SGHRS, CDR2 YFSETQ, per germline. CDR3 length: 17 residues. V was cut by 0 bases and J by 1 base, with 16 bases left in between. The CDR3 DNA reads TGCGCCAGCAGCTTGGCCAGAGGGGCGCGAAGTAACTATGGCTACACCTTC. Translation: CASSLARGARSNYGYTF.

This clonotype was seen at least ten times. This CDR3 is CASRDRVMNTEAFF. CDR3 bases: TGTGCCAGCAGAGACAGGGTTATGAACACTGAAGCTTTCTTT. This chain joins TRBV7-9 and TRBJ1-1; 7 nucleotides align to TRBD1. This CDR3 is built from 14 residues. V lost 6 bases, J lost 0 bases, and 4 bases stayed unmatched. Germline CDR1 SEHNR, CDR2 FQNEAQ (reference sequence). The variable domain in full, with the rest retrieved from reference TRBV7-9 and TRBJ1-1, is DTGVSQNPRHKITKRGQNVTFRCDPISEHNRLYWYRQTLGQGPEFLTYFQNEAQLEKSRLLSDRFSAERPKGSFSTLEIQRTEQGDSAMYLCASRDRVMNTEAFFGQGTRLTVV.

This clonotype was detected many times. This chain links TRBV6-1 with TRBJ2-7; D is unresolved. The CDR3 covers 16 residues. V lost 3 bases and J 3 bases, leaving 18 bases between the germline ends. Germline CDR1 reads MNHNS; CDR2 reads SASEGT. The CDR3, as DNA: TGTGCCAGCAGTGAGCAGTGGGCGAGTAAGGTCTACGAGCAGTACTTC. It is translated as CASSEQWASKVYEQYF.

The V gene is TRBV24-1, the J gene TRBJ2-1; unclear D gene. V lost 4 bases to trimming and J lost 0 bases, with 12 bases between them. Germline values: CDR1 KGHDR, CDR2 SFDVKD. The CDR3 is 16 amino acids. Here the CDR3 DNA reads TGTGCCACCAGTGACCCCGGACGAAGCTCCTACAATGAGCAGTTCTTC. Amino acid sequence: CATSDPGRSSYNEQFF.

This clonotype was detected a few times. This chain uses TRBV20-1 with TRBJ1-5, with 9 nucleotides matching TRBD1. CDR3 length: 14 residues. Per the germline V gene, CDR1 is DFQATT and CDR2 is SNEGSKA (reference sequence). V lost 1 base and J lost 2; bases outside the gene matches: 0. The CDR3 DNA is TGCAGTGCTAGAGGGACAGGGGGCAATCAGCCCCAGCATTTT. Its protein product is CSARGTGGNQPQHF.

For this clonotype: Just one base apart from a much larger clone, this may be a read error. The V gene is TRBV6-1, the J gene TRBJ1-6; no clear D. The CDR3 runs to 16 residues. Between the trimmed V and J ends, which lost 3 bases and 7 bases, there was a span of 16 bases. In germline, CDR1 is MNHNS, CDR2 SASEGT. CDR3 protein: CASSEKQRILNSPLHF. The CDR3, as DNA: TGTGCCAGCAGTGAGAAACAACGGATTTTAAATTCACCCCTCCACTTT.

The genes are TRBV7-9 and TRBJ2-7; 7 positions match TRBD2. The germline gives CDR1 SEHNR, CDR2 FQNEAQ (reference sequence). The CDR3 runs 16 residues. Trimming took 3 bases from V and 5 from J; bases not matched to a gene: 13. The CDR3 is CASSFATGLVTHEQYF. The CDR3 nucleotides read TGTGCCAGCAGCTTCGCCACAGGACTAGTTACCCACGAGCAGTACTTC.

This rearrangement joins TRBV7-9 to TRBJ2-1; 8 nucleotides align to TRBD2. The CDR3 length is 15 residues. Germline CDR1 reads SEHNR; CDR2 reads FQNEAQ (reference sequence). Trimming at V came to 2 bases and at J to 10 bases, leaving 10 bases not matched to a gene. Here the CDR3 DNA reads TGTGCCAGCAGCTTACTTAGCGGGGCGGTGTCCGAGCAGTTCTTC. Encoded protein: CASSLLSGAVSEQFF. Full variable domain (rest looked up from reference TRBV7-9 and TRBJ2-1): DTGVSQNPRHKITKRGQNVTFRCDPISEHNRLYWYRQTLGQGPEFLTYFQNEAQLEKSRLLSDRFSAERPKGSFSTLEIQRTEQGDSAMYLCASSLLSGAVSEQFFGPGTRLTVL.

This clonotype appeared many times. The CDR3 coding sequence is TGTGCCAGCTCACCACCCGGGACAGGGTACTACGAGCAGTACTTC. It codes for CASSPPGTGYYEQYF. V and J are TRBV18 and TRBJ2-7; 9 nucleotides agree with TRBD1. From germline, CDR1 is KGHSH and CDR2 LQKENI. Unmatched junction bases numbered 3, after V lost 0 bases and J lost 3 bases. This CDR3 has 15 residues.

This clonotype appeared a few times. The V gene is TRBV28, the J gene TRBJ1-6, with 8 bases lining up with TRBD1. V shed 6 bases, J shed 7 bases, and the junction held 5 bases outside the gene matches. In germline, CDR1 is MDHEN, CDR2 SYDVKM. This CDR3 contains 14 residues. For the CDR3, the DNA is TGTGCCAGCAGCGTACAGGGGGTGAATTCACCCCTCCACTTT. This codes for CASSVQGVNSPLHF.

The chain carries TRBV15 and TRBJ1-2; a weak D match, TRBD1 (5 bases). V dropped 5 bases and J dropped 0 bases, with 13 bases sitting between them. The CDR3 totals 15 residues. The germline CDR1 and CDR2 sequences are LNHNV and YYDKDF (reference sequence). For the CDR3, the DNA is TGTGCCACCAGCGGGTACAGGCCCGCTAACTATGGCTACACCTTC. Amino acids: CATSGYRPANYGYTF.

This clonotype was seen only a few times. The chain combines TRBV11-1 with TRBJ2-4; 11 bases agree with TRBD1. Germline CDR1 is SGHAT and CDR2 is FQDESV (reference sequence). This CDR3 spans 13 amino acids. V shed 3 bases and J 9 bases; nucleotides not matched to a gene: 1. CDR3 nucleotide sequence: TGTGCCAGCAGCTTGGGACAGGGGGGCATTCAGTACTTC. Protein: CASSLGQGGIQYF. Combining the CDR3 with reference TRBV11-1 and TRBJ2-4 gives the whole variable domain EAEVAQSPRYKITEKSQAVAFWCDPISGHATLYWYRQILGQGPELLVQFQDESVVDDSQLPKDRFSAERLKGVDSTLKIQPAELGDSAMYLCASSLGQGGIQYFGAGTRLSVL.

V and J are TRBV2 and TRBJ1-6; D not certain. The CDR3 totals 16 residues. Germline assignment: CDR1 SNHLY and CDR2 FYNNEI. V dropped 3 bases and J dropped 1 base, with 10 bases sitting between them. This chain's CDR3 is CASSDDYVSYNSPLHF. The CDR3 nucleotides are TGTGCCAGCAGTGACGACTATGTTTCCTATAATTCACCCCTCCACTTT.

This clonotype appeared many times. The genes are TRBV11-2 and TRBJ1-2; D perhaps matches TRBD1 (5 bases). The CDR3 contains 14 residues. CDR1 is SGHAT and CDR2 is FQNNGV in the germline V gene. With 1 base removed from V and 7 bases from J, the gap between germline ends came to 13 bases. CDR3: CASSLGRGVPGYTF. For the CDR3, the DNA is TGTGCCAGCAGCTTAGGAAGGGGAGTTCCTGGCTACACCTTC.

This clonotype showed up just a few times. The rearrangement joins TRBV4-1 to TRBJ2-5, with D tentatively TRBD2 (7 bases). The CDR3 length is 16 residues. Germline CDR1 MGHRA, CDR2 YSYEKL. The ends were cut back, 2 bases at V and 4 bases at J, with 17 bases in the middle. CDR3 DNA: TGCGCCAGCAGCCAACTGGGGGGGCGTGAGAGAGAGACCCAGTACTTC. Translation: CASSQLGGRERETQYF.

Here the CDR3 reads CSALSAGGYNEQFF. CDR3 DNA sequence: TGCAGTGCCCTGTCCGCCGGGGGCTACAATGAGCAGTTCTTC. This chain connects TRBV20-1 to TRBJ2-1, with D maybe TRBD2 (6 bases). V was clipped by 6 bases and J by 3 bases, with 15 bases between them. Per the germline V gene, CDR1 is DFQATT and CDR2 is SNEGSKA (reference sequence). CDR3 length equals 14 residues.

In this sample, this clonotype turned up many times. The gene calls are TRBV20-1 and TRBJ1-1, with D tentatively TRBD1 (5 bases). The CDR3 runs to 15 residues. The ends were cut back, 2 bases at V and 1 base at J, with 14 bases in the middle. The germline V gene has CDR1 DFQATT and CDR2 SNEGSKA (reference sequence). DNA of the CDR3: TGCAGTGCTAGAAGTTTACAGGTTCCGAACACTGAAGCTTTCTTT. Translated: CSARSLQVPNTEAFF.

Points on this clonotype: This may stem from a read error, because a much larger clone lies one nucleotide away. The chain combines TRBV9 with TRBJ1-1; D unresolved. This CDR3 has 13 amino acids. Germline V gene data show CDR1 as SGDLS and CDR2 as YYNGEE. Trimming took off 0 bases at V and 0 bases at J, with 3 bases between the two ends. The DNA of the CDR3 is TGTGCCAGCAGCGTAGCTCTGAACACTGAAGCTTTCTTT. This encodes CASSVALNTEAFF.

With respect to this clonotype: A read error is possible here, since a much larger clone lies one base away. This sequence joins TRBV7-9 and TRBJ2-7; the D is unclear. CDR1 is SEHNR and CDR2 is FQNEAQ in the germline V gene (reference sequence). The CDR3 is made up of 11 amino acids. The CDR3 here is CACSPYLEQYF. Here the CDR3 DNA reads TGTGCCTGCAGCCCCTACCTCGAGCAGTACTTC.

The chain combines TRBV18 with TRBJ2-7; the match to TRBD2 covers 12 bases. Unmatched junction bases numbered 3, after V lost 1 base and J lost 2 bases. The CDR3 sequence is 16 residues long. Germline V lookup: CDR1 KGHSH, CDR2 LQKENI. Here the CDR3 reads CASSPRLAGDTYEQYF. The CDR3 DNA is TGTGCCAGCTCACCACGACTAGCGGGAGACACCTACGAGCAGTACTTC.

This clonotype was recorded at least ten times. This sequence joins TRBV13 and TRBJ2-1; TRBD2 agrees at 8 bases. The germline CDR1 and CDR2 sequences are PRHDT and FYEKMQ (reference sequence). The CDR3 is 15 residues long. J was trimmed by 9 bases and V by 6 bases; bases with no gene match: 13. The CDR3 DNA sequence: TGTGCCAGCAGAACTCGGGGGGGACGCCGCCGTGAGCAGTTCTTC. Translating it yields CASRTRGGRRREQFF.

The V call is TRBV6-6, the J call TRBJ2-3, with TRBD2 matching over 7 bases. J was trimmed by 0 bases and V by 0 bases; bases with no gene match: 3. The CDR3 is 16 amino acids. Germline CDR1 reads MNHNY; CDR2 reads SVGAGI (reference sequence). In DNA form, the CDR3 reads TGTGCCAGCAGTTACTCGGGGAGGGCGAGCACAGATACGCAGTATTTT. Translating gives CASSYSGRASTDTQYF.

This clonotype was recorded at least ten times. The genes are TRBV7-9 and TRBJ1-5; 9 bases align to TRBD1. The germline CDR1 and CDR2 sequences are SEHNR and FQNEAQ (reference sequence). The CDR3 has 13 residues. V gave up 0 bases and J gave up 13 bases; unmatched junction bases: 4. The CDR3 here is CASSLARQGEQHF. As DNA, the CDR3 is TGTGCCAGCAGCTTAGCCAGACAGGGGGAACAGCATTTT.

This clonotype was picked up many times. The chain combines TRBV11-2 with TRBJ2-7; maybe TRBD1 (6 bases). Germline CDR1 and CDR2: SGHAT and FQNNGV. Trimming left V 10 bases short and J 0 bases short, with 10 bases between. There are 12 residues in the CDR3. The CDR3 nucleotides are TGTGCCACCTCGGACAGCTCCTACGAGCAGTACTTC. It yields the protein CATSDSSYEQYF.

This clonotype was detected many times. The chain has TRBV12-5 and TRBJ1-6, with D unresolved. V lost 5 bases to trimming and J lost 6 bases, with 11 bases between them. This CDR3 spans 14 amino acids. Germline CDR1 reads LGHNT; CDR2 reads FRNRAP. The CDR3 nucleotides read TGTGCTAGTGGTGGCGAATCCGTTAATTCACCCCTCCACTTT. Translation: CASGGESVNSPLHF.

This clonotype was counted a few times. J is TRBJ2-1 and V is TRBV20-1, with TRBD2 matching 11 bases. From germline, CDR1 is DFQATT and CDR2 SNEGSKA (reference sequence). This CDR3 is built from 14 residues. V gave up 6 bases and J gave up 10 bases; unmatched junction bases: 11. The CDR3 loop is CSAVTSGGIWEQFF. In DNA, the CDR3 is TGCAGTGCCGTAACTAGCGGGGGAATATGGGAGCAGTTCTTC.